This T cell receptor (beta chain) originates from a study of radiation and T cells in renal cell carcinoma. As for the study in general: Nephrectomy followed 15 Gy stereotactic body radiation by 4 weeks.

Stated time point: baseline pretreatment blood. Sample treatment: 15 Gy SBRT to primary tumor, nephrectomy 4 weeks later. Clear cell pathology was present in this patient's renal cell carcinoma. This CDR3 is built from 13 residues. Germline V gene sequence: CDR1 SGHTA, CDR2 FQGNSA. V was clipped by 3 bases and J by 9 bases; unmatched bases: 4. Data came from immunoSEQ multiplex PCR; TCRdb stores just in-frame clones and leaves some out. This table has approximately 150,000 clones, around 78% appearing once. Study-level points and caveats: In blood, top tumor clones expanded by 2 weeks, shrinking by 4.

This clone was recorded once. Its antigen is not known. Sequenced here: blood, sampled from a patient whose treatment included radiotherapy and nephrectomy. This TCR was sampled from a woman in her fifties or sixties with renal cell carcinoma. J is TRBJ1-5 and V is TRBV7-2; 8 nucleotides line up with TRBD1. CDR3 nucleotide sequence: TGTGCCAGCAGCTTTTCCGGGACAGGGCCCCAGCATTTT. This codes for CASSFSGTGPQHF.